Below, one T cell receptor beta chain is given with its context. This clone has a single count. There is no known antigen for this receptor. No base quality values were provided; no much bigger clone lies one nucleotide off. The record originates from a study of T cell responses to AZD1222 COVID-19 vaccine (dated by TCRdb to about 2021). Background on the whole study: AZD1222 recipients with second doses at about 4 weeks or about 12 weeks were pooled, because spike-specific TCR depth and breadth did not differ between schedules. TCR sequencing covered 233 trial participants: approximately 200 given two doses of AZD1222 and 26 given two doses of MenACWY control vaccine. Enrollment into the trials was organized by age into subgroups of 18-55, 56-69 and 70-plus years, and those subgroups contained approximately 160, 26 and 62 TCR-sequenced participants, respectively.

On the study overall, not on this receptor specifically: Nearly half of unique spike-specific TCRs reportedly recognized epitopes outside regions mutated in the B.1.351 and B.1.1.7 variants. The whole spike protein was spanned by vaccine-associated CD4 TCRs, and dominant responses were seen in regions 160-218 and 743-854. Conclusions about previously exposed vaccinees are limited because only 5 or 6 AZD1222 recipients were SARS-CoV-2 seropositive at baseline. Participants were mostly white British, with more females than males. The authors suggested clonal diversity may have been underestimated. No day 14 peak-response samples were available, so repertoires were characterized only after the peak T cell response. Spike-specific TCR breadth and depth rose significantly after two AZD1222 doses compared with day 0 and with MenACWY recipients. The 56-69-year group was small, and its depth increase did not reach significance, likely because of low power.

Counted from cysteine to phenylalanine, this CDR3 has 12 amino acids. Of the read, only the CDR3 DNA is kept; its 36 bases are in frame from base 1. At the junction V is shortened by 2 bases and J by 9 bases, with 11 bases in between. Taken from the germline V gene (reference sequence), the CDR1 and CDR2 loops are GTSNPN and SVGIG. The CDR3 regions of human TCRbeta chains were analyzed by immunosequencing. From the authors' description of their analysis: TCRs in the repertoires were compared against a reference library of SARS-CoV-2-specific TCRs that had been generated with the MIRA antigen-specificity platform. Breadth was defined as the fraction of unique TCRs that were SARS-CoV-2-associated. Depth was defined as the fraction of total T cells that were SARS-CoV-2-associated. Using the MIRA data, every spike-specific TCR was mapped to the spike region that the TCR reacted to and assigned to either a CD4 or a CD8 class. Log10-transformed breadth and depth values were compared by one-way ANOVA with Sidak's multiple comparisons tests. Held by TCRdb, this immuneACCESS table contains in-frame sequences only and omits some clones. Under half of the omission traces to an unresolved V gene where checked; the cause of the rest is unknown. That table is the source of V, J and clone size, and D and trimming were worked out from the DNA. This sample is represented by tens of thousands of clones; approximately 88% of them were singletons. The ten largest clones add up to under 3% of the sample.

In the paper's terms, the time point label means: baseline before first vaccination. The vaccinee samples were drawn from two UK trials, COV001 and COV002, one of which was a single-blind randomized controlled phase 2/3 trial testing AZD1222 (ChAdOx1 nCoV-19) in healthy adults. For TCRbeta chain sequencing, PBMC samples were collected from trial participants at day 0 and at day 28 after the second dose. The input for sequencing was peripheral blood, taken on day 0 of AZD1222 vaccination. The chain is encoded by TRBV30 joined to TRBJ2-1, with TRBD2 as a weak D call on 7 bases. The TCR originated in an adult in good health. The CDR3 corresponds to CAWSSGGPEQFF. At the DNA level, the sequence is TGTGCCTGGAGTTCCGGGGGGCCTGAGCAGTTCTTC.